Below are 22 T cell receptor beta chains sequenced from a single sample in a study of T cells in women clearing cervical HPV infection. Sequencing was performed with immunoSEQ multiplex PCR; in TCRdb, only in-frame clones are kept and a portion is missing. The sample shows around 28,000 clones, and 3% to 4% sits with its ten largest clones. Sequenced: blood buffy coat. All receptors come from a woman aged 18 to 75 with a cervical HPV16 infection that either progressed to CIN3+ or cleared (not recorded which).

As regards this clone: The read comes to an end 3 residues before the CDR3 does, leaving the germline J gene to fill in the end. The genes are TRBV20-1 and TRBJ2-3, with D possibly TRBD2 on 5 matching bases. Germline CDR1 is DFQATT and CDR2 is SNEGSKA (reference sequence). This CDR3 is 15 amino acids long. The sequenced part of the CDR3 DNA is TGCAGTGCTAGAGAGTCCGGGGTTCGCAATCAGCCG. Translating gives CSARESGVRNQP. Given in full, the CDR3 is CSARESGVRNQPQYF.

Worth noting for this clone: The CDR3 extends 3 residues past the end of the read, so its final part is completed from the germline J gene. The chain employs TRBV20-1 and TRBJ1-2, with D possibly being TRBD1 (5 bases). The CDR3 contains 16 residues. Per the germline V gene, CDR1 is DFQATT and CDR2 is SNEGSKA (reference sequence). Partial CDR3 DNA: TGCAGTGCTATCAACGGGCTAGGGGTCGTTTCAAGCGGC. This translates into CSAINGLGVVSSG. The CDR3 in full is CSAINGLGVVSSGYTF.

Points on this clone: The sequenced fragment ends 3 residues before the CDR3 boundary, so the rest is inferred from the germline J gene. The chain is built from TRBV18 and TRBJ1-2; the match to TRBD1 covers 9 bases. The CDR3 consists of 14 residues. Unmatched junction bases numbered 5, after V lost 2 bases and J lost 7 bases. Germline V gives CDR1 KGHSH, CDR2 LQKENI. The part of the CDR3 DNA that was read is TGTGCCAGCTCACCAGGACAGGGGTCTTTTGGC. This gives the protein CASSPGQGSFG. The full CDR3 protein is CASSPGQGSFGYTF. Supplemented by reference TRBV18 and TRBJ1-2, the full variable domain reads NAGVMQNPRHLVRRRGQEARLRCSPMKGHSHVYWYRQLPEEGLKFMVYLQKENIIDESGMPKERFSAEFPKEGPSILRIQQVVRGDSAAYFCASSPGQGSFGYTFGSGTRLTVV.

Concerning this clone: Read sequence stops 3 residues before the CDR3 end, and the germline J gene provides the missing end. This chain joins TRBV2 and TRBJ1-2; 7 nucleotides agree with TRBD1. CDR1 and CDR2 (germline): SNHLY, FYNNEI. CDR3 length: 14 residues. V lost 4 bases to trimming and J lost 0 bases; unmatched junction nucleotides: 2. CDR3 DNA (partial): TGTGCCAGCAGTGCCAGGGGGACTAACTATGGC. It codes for CASSARGTNYG. The whole CDR3 sequence reads CASSARGTNYGYTF.

Note on this clone: With the read ending 3 residues before the CDR3 end, the germline J gene is used to fill in that end. The chain links TRBV6-4 to TRBJ1-1; no firm D call. The CDR3 spans 14 residues. V was cut by 2 bases and J by 0 bases, with 7 bases left in between. Per germline, CDR1 MRHNA and CDR2 SNTAGT. CDR3 loop: CASSDENMNTEAFF. Partial CDR3 DNA: TGTGCCAGCAGTGACGAGAACATGAACACTGAA.

The CDR3 bases that were read are TGTGCCAGCAGGGACAGGGGATACACTGAA. Translating gives CASRDRGYTE. The complete CDR3 reads CASRDRGYTEAFF. V is TRBV2 and J is TRBJ1-1; 9 bases agree with TRBD1. Coverage ceases 3 residues before the CDR3 finishes, and the germline J gene fills in the end. Looked up from germline, CDR1 is SNHLY and CDR2 is FYNNEI. J was trimmed by 3 bases and V by 6 bases; bases with no gene match: 2. This CDR3 is 13 amino acids long. The whole variable domain, filled in from reference TRBV2 and TRBJ1-1, reads EPEVTQTPSHQVTQMGQEVILRCVPISNHLYFYWYRQILGQKVEFLVSFYNNEISEKSEIFDDQFSVERPDGSNFTLKIRSTKLEDSAMYFCASRDRGYTEAFFGQGTRLTVV.

In regard to this clone: The read gets to within 3 residues of the CDR3 end, and the germline J gene fills in the rest. The chain links TRBV9 to TRBJ1-4; D is undetermined. The CDR3 runs 14 residues. V was shortened by 1 base and J by 5 bases, with 9 bases between the two germline ends. Germline CDR1 is SGDLS and CDR2 is YYNGEE. CDR3 bases read: TGTGCCAGCAGCGTACACAGCTCCAATGAAAAA. It specifies CASSVHSSNEK. The full CDR3 is CASSVHSSNEKLFF. Variable domain in full (rest from reference TRBV9 and TRBJ1-4): DSGVTQTPKHLITATGQRVTLRCSPRSGDLSVYWYQQSLDQGLQFLIQYYNGEERAKGNILERFSAQQFPDLHSELNLSSLELGDSALYFCASSVHSSNEKLFFGSGTQLSVL.

Comment on this clone: The CDR3 end is not reached by the read, which stops 3 residues before it; the germline J gene fills it in. The chain employs TRBV20-1 and TRBJ1-5, with 7 bases fitting TRBD1. With V trimmed by 1 base and J by 2 bases, 2 bases remained unmatched. Germline values: CDR1 DFQATT, CDR2 SNEGSKA (reference sequence). This CDR3 comprises 14 residues. The sequenced CDR3 bases are TGCAGTGCTAGAGGCGACAGGGGCAATCAGCCC. This gives the protein CSARGDRGNQP. The whole CDR3 sequence reads CSARGDRGNQPQHF.

About this clone: The read gets to within 3 residues of the CDR3 end, and the germline J gene fills in the rest. This chain links TRBV7-6 with TRBJ1-1; 10 bases align to TRBD1. Trimming removed 1 base from V and 4 bases from J; junction bases left unmatched: 3. There are 15 residues in the CDR3. CDR1 and CDR2 (germline): SGHVS, FNYEAQ. Incomplete CDR3 DNA: TGTGCCAGCAGCTTAGGGACAGGGGGAGGCACTGAA. Translated, it gives CASSLGTGGGTE. The complete CDR3 reads CASSLGTGGGTEAFF.

A note on this clone: The DNA ends 3 residues before the CDR3 does, and the rest of the CDR3 is filled in from the germline J gene. This chain links TRBV6-2 or TRBV6-3 with TRBJ1-2; TRBD1 is a possible D gene (5 bases). CDR1 and CDR2 from the germline V gene are MNHEY and SVGEGT. This CDR3 is 13 amino acids long. Trimming took 6 bases from V and 4 from J, leaving 12 bases between them. This CDR3 reads CASSPGRAYGYTF. The covered CDR3 bases are TGTGCCAGCAGCCCGGGCAGGGCCTATGGC.

With respect to this clone: Read sequence stops 3 residues before the CDR3 end, and the germline J gene provides the missing end. This rearrangement joins TRBV20-1 to TRBJ2-3; 7 nucleotides align to TRBD2. Trimming at V came to 4 bases and at J to 0 bases, leaving 1 base not matched to a gene. CDR3 length equals 13 residues. The germline gives CDR1 DFQATT, CDR2 SNEGSKA (reference sequence). CDR3 DNA, as far as it was read: TGCAGTGCTATCGGGGGGAGCACAGATACG. Residues: CSAIGGSTDT. The whole CDR3 region reads CSAIGGSTDTQYF.

A note on this clone: Read data end 3 residues before the CDR3 end; the end is taken from the germline J gene. The rearrangement uses TRBV7-9 and TRBJ1-1; 9 bases match TRBD1. The CDR3 has 15 residues. V was clipped by 1 base and J by 1 base; unmatched bases: 1. Germline assignment: CDR1 SEHNR and CDR2 FQNEAQ (reference sequence). The CDR3 reads CASSLETGGNTEAFF. Partial CDR3 DNA: TGTGCCAGCAGCTTAGAGACAGGGGGGAACACTGAA.

A note on this clone: The read halts 3 residues ahead of the CDR3 end, with the missing end drawn from the germline J gene. V and J are TRBV20-1 and TRBJ2-7; 12 bases are a match to TRBD2. This CDR3 region has 15 residues. Germline V CDR1 and CDR2: DFQATT, SNEGSKA (reference sequence). The ends lost 5 bases at V and 2 bases at J; junction bases unmatched: 7. The CDR3 loop reads CSAGYRLAGAYEQYF. The sequenced CDR3 bases are TGCAGTGCTGGATACCGACTAGCGGGGGCCTACGAG.

Concerning this clone: The read ends 3 residues early relative to the CDR3; the germline J gene fills the gap. This chain joins TRBV20-1 and TRBJ2-7, with 8 bases lining up with TRBD2. This CDR3 region has 15 residues. With V trimmed by 0 bases and J by 3 bases, 7 bases remained unmatched. The germline V gene has CDR1 DFQATT and CDR2 SNEGSKA (reference sequence). CDR3 DNA (partial): TGCAGTGCTAGAGATTCGGGGGGGCCCCTCTACGAG. It specifies CSARDSGGPLYE. The full CDR3 reads CSARDSGGPLYEQYF.

Turning to this clone: The observed sequence ends 3 residues before the CDR3 terminus, with the missing tail filled in from the germline J gene. The chain has TRBV5-1 and TRBJ1-2; possible D gene TRBD1, 6 bases. Trimming took off 0 bases at V and 5 bases at J, with 11 bases between the two ends. Germline CDR1 is SGHRS and CDR2 is YFSETQ. This CDR3 contains 14 residues. The CDR3 sequence is CASSLEVQGYGYTF. The part of the CDR3 DNA that was read is TGCGCCAGCAGCTTGGAGGTACAGGGATATGGC.

Regarding this clone: Coverage ceases 3 residues before the CDR3 finishes, and the germline J gene fills in the end. The chain combines TRBV18 with TRBJ2-2; D is unclear. The length of the CDR3 is 13 residues. Germline V gives CDR1 KGHSH, CDR2 LQKENI. CDR3 sequence reads: CASSTDPNSPLFF. Incomplete CDR3 DNA: TGTGCCAGCTCAACAGACCCAAATTCACCG.

Of note for this clone: The CDR3 end falls 3 residues outside the read, so it is completed with the germline J gene. The chain joins TRBV12-3 or TRBV12-4 to TRBJ1-3; the D is unclear. This CDR3 has 12 residues. Trimming shortened V by 6 bases and J by 8 bases, and 11 bases separated the two germline ends. Partial CDR3 DNA: TGTGCCAGCAGACGTCAGGTACACACC. Protein product: CASRRQVHT. The whole CDR3 is CASRRQVHTIYF.

Notes on this clone: The CDR3 extends 3 residues past the end of the read, so its final part is completed from the germline J gene. V usage is TRBV20-1 and J usage is TRBJ2-3; no clear D gene. The CDR3 is made up of 16 amino acids. Germline V gene lookup returns CDR1 DFQATT and CDR2 SNEGSKA (reference sequence). This chain's CDR3 is CSAGVAQGYSNQPQYF. CDR3 DNA (partial): TGCAGTGCTGGCGTCGCCCAAGGCTATAGCAATCAGCCG.

As regards this clone: The CDR3 goes on 3 residues after the read ends, and that part is filled in from the germline J gene. J is TRBJ2-7 and V is TRBV19, with TRBD1 matching over 7 bases. CDR1 and CDR2 (germline): LNHDA, SQIVND (reference sequence). The CDR3 totals 14 residues. The V gene end was trimmed by 6 bases and the J gene end by 5 bases; junction bases not matched to a gene: 10. The CDR3 here is CASRSPGQYDEQYF. The CDR3 DNA, read in part, is TGTGCCAGTAGGTCTCCGGGACAGTACGACGAG.

About this clone itself: The observed sequence ends 3 residues before the CDR3 terminus, with the missing tail filled in from the germline J gene. The chain has TRBV20-1 and TRBJ2-2; tentative D call: TRBD2 (6 bases). The CDR3 length is 14 residues. The germline V gene has CDR1 DFQATT and CDR2 SNEGSKA (reference sequence). V was cut by 0 bases and J by 7 bases, with 12 bases left in between. This CDR3 is CSARDKGRNGELFF. CDR3 DNA, as far as it was read: TGCAGTGCTAGAGATAAGGGGAGGAACGGGGAG.

Points on this clone: With the read ending 3 residues before the CDR3 end, the germline J gene is used to fill in that end. This chain uses TRBV29-1 with TRBJ1-2; weak D call: TRBD1 (5 bases). CDR3 size: 16 residues. Germline values: CDR1 SQVTM, CDR2 ANQGSEA. The CDR3 here is CSVSGGPSSSTDTYTF. The DNA read from the CDR3 is TGCAGCGTTTCCGGGGGTCCTTCTTCTAGCACAGATACC.

A word on this clone: Sequencing ends 3 residues short of the CDR3 end; the germline J gene provides the rest. This chain links TRBV20-1 with TRBJ1-1; possibly TRBD1 for D (6 bases). CDR1 is DFQATT and CDR2 is SNEGSKA in the germline V gene (reference sequence). Trimming removed 1 base from V and 2 bases from J, with 11 bases in between. CDR3 length: 14 residues. The sequenced CDR3 bases are TGCAGTGCTAGAGGCGGACAGAACAACACTGAA. This codes for CSARGGQNNTE. The whole CDR3 region reads CSARGGQNNTEAFF.